A single sample is the source of the 15 T cell receptor beta chains below, sequenced in a study of control samples from healthy donors and cancer patients. Here immunoSEQ multiplex PCR was the method, and the copy in TCRdb shows in-frame clones only, minus some. The sample carries 150,000 or so clones, under 95% recorded once. The specimen sequenced was blood. These TCRs come from a man in his late teens or twenties in good health.

This clone was observed a single time. The chain joins TRBV7-9 to TRBJ2-7; D perhaps matches TRBD1 (5 bases). CDR3 length equals 13 residues. V was trimmed by 8 bases and J by 7 bases, leaving 18 bases between them. Germline CDR1 SEHNR, CDR2 FQNEAQ (reference sequence). The CDR3 nucleotides read TGTGCCAGCGGCTCTAGACAGACCAGGGAGCAGTACTTC. Its translation: CASGSRQTREQYF.

The V call is TRBV28, the J call TRBJ1-5; 7 positions match TRBD1. CDR3 length: 14 residues. V lost 6 bases to trimming and J lost 4 bases; unmatched junction nucleotides: 6. Germline V gives CDR1 MDHEN, CDR2 SYDVKM. CDR3 loop: CASSGTDRNQPQHF. For the CDR3, the DNA is TGTGCCAGCAGCGGGACAGACCGGAATCAGCCCCAGCATTTT. Full variable domain (rest looked up from reference TRBV28 and TRBJ1-5): DVKVTQSSRYLVKRTGEKVFLECVQDMDHENMFWYRQDPGLGLRLIYFSYDVKMKEKGDIPEGYSVSREKKERFSLILESASTNQTSMYLCASSGTDRNQPQHFGDGTRLSIL.

The chain combines TRBV7-9 with TRBJ2-7; 7 bases match TRBD1. V lost 4 bases, J lost 3 bases, and 9 bases stayed unmatched. The CDR3 sequence is 15 residues long. Germline CDR1 is SEHNR and CDR2 is FQNEAQ (reference sequence). The CDR3 bases are TGTGCCAGCAGCTCTACAGGGGATCGACGCTACGAGCAGTACTTC. This sequence encodes CASSSTGDRRYEQYF.

The chain recombines TRBV5-6 with TRBJ2-3; TRBD1 agrees at 8 bases. This CDR3 has 15 residues. Looked up from germline, CDR1 is SGHDT and CDR2 is YYEEEE. The V gene end was trimmed by 1 base and the J gene end by 4 bases; junction bases not matched to a gene: 5. CDR3 DNA sequence: TGTGCCAGCAGCTTGAACAGGGGGATCGCAGATACGCAGTATTTT. Translation: CASSLNRGIADTQYF.

The chain carries TRBV5-1 and TRBJ2-3; D gene unclear. V lost 0 bases to trimming and J lost 4 bases, with 3 bases between them. Germline CDR1 is SGHRS and CDR2 is YFSETQ. CDR3 size: 12 residues. The DNA for the CDR3 is TGCGCCAGCAGCTTGGTGTCAGATACGCAGTATTTT. Protein product: CASSLVSDTQYF.

This chain uses TRBV27 with TRBJ1-4, with a weak D call TRBD1 (5 bases). Trimming stripped 5 bases from V and 0 bases from J, with 13 bases between. The CDR3 runs 16 residues. CDR1 MNHEY and CDR2 SMNVEV come from the germline V gene (reference sequence). The CDR3 loop reads CASSRTGGTTNEKLFF. The DNA of the CDR3 is TGTGCCAGCAGTCGAACCGGGGGGACAACTAATGAAAAACTGTTTTTT. Complete variable domain (other parts from reference TRBV27 and TRBJ1-4): EAQVTQNPRYLITVTGKKLTVTCSQNMNHEYMSWYRQDPGLGLRQIYYSMNVEVTDKGDVPEGYKVSRKEKRNFPLILESPSPNQTSLYFCASSRTGGTTNEKLFFGSGTQLSVL.

J is TRBJ1-1 and V is TRBV30; no firm D call. Per germline, CDR1 GTSNPN and CDR2 SVGIG (reference sequence). Trimming removed 3 bases from V and 8 bases from J, with 10 bases in between. The CDR3 covers 11 residues. Here the CDR3 DNA reads TGTGCCTGGAGCACCACCGGGGAAGCTTTCTTT. Protein: CAWSTTGEAFF.

This chain links TRBV5-4 with TRBJ1-2; 7 bases agree with TRBD1. Germline V gene lookup returns CDR1 SGHNT and CDR2 YYREEE (reference sequence). Trimming cost V 0 bases and J 3 bases; bases outside gene matches: 2. The CDR3 spans 14 residues. DNA of the CDR3: TGTGCCAGCAGCTTGGGGCAGGGGGACTATGGCTACACCTTC. Translated, it gives CASSLGQGDYGYTF.

The J gene is TRBJ2-7, the V gene TRBV4-1; either TRBD1 or TRBD2 may supply D (5 bases each). Germline values: CDR1 MGHRA, CDR2 YSYEKL. This CDR3 is built from 17 residues. V was pared by 0 bases and J by 12 bases, with 27 bases between. The chain's CDR3 is CASSQEPHRSGVGAGYF. DNA for the CDR3: TGCGCCAGCAGCCAAGAGCCGCATCGGAGTGGGGTCGGGGCTGGGTACTTC.

This chain uses TRBV7-2 with TRBJ2-7; TRBD2 agrees at 16 bases. The V gene's germline CDR1 is SGHTA and CDR2 FQGNSA. The CDR3 totals 13 residues. The V gene end was trimmed by 3 bases and the J gene end by 12 bases; junction bases not matched to a gene: 2. The CDR3 here is CASSLGLAGGPYF. The CDR3 DNA follows: TGTGCCAGCAGCTTGGGACTAGCGGGAGGGCCGTACTTC.

This chain links TRBV7-2 with TRBJ2-5; D may be TRBD1 (6 bases). Germline CDR1 is SGHTA and CDR2 is FQGNSA. The CDR3 runs 16 residues. V was pared by 6 bases and J by 5 bases, with 22 bases between. The CDR3 here is CASSQDRRNPYETQYF. DNA for the CDR3: TGTGCCAGCAGTCAAGACAGGCGAAACCCCTATGAGACCCAGTACTTC.

The chain combines TRBV7-8 with TRBJ2-1; 7 bases align to TRBD1. The CDR3 loop spans 15 amino acids. Looked up from germline, CDR1 is SGHVS and CDR2 is FQNEAQ. Trimming cost V 5 bases and J 0 bases; bases outside gene matches: 4. CDR3 in DNA: TGTGCCAGCAGCACGACAGGGAGCTCCTACAATGAGCAGTTCTTC. It yields the protein CASSTTGSSYNEQFF.

The genes are TRBV5-4 and TRBJ2-1; D ambiguous. The germline gives CDR1 SGHNT, CDR2 YYREEE (reference sequence). The CDR3 runs to 13 residues. V lost 4 bases to trimming and J lost 5 bases, with 10 bases between them. This CDR3 is CASSLGRNNEQFF. As DNA, the CDR3 is TGTGCCAGCAGCCTCGGAAGGAACAATGAGCAGTTCTTC.

The V call is TRBV28, the J call TRBJ2-7; 8 bases match TRBD2. In germline, CDR1 is MDHEN, CDR2 SYDVKM. CDR3 length: 14 residues. The junction had 11 bases not matched to a gene; V was cut back by 8 bases and J by 5 bases. Here the CDR3 DNA reads TGTGCCAGCGCGGGGGGTCGGGTTTACCACGAGCAGTACTTC. Its translation is CASAGGRVYHEQYF.

The chain recombines TRBV12-5 with TRBJ1-1; D call uncertain. V was cut by 0 bases and J by 5 bases, with 10 bases left in between. This CDR3 has 14 amino acids. CDR1 and CDR2 from the germline V gene are LGHNT and FRNRAP. CDR3 amino acids: CASGLVSGSTEAFF. The DNA for the CDR3 is TGTGCTAGTGGTTTGGTATCCGGAAGTACTGAAGCTTTCTTT.